The 2 T cell receptor beta chains in this list originate from one sample, sequenced in a study of Ad26.COV2.S vaccination and SARS-CoV-2 variants. The treatment was: some 20 received Ad26.COV2.S at low or high dose, single or two shots; roughly 5 received placebo; per-sample allocation not given. On day 63 after the first injection, vaccine and placebo recipients gave samples. This table comes from immunoSEQ multiplex PCR, and its TCRdb copy is limited to in-frame clones, with some not included. The sample has 440,000 or so clones; about 90% are singletons. The sample in question was peripheral blood, obtained in a trial of Ad26.COV2.S vaccine versus placebo. These TCRs come from a person aged 18-65 years who received the Ad26.COV2.S COVID-19 vaccine or a placebo.

The genes are TRBV7-9 and TRBJ1-4; D is uncertain. The germline V gene encodes CDR1 SEHNR and CDR2 FQNEAQ (reference sequence). V was pared by 1 base and J by 4 bases, with 16 bases between. The length of the CDR3 is 17 residues. The CDR3 region has the DNA TGTGCCAGCAGCTTAGGAGTCCGGCAGCTTCATAATGAAAAACTGTTTTTT. Translation gives CASSLGVRQLHNEKLFF. Filled out from reference TRBV7-9 and TRBJ1-4, the complete variable domain reads DTGVSQNPRHKITKRGQNVTFRCDPISEHNRLYWYRQTLGQGPEFLTYFQNEAQLEKSRLLSDRFSAERPKGSFSTLEIQRTEQGDSAMYLCASSLGVRQLHNEKLFFGSGTQLSVL.

The chain employs TRBV19 and TRBJ2-3; 7 bases align to TRBD1. The germline gives CDR1 LNHDA, CDR2 SQIVND (reference sequence). With V trimmed by 5 bases and J by 1 base, 6 bases remained unmatched. The CDR3 is 15 residues long. The CDR3 loop reads CASSSLGGGTDTQYF. The CDR3 region has the DNA TGTGCCAGTAGTTCTCTAGGGGGCGGCACAGATACGCAGTATTTT. The full variable domain, rest sourced from reference TRBV19 and TRBJ2-3, is DGGITQSPKYLFRKEGQNVTLSCEQNLNHDAMYWYRQDPGQGLRLIYYSQIVNDFQKGDIAEGYSVSREKKESFPLTVTSAQKNPTAFYLCASSSLGGGTDTQYFGPGTRLTVL.